A single sample gave rise to the 4 T cell receptor beta chains below, sequenced in a study of cytomegalovirus exposure and HLA in healthy donors (dated by TCRdb to 2015 to 2018). Libraries were made using the immunoSEQ multiplex PCR assay. For the multiplex PCR, a mixture combining 60 forward primers for TCR Vbeta segments and 13 reverse primers for TCR Jbeta segments was used. As stored in TCRdb, this immuneACCESS dataset retains in-frame rearrangements with V and J assigned. A fraction of the clones does not appear; measured against another copy, unresolved V genes explain less than half of the discrepancy, and the remainder lacks a known reason. This sample holds about 110,000 clones; roughly 70% were observed only once. The ten top clones hold 2.5% to 3% of the sample. Sequencing was performed on PBMCs. The receptor source for this set is a male donor in good health and CMV-seropositive.

The V gene is TRBV15, the J gene TRBJ2-7, with 8 bases fitting TRBD1. V lost 1 base, J lost 4 bases, and 6 bases stayed unmatched. This CDR3 spans 15 amino acids. Germline CDR1 and CDR2: LNHNV and YYDKDF (reference sequence). CDR3: CATSRAAGGGYEQYF. CDR3 sequence (DNA): TGTGCCACCAGCAGAGCGGCAGGGGGCGGGTACGAGCAGTACTTC.

This chain links TRBV28 with TRBJ1-1, with 9 bases matching TRBD1. The CDR3 length is 14 residues. The junction had 5 bases not matched to a gene; V was cut back by 5 bases and J by 4 bases. CDR1 is MDHEN and CDR2 is SYDVKM in the germline V gene. In nucleotides, the CDR3 is TGTGCCAGCAGTGGGGACAGGGCGGTCACTGAAGCTTTCTTT. This sequence encodes CASSGDRAVTEAFF. The full variable domain, rest sourced from reference TRBV28 and TRBJ1-1, is DVKVTQSSRYLVKRTGEKVFLECVQDMDHENMFWYRQDPGLGLRLIYFSYDVKMKEKGDIPEGYSVSREKKERFSLILESASTNQTSMYLCASSGDRAVTEAFFGQGTRLTVV.

The V gene is TRBV25-1, the J gene TRBJ2-6; D is perhaps TRBD1 (5 bases). The germline V and J ends were trimmed by 2 bases and 3 bases, with 8 bases remaining between them. There are 15 residues in the CDR3. CDR1 and CDR2 from the germline V gene are MGHDK and SYGVNS. For the CDR3, the DNA is TGTGCCAGCAGTGAAGATAGGGGTGGGGCCAACGTCCTGACTTTC. This gives the protein CASSEDRGGANVLTF. The full variable domain, with the rest looked up from reference TRBV25-1 and TRBJ2-6, is EADIYQTPRYLVIGTGKKITLECSQTMGHDKMYWYQQDPGMELHLIHYSYGVNSTEKGDLSSESTVSRIRTEHFPLTLESARPSHTSQYLCASSEDRGGANVLTFGAGSRLTVL.

This clone was recorded only once. This rearrangement joins TRBV6-1 to TRBJ2-7; tentatively, D is TRBD1 (5 bases). The CDR3 totals 15 residues. Looked up from germline, CDR1 is MNHNS and CDR2 is SASEGT. V lost 3 bases, J lost 0 bases, and 12 bases lay in between. Here the CDR3 reads CASSDVGAISYEQYF. CDR3 nucleotides: TGTGCCAGCAGTGATGTAGGGGCCATCTCCTACGAGCAGTACTTC.